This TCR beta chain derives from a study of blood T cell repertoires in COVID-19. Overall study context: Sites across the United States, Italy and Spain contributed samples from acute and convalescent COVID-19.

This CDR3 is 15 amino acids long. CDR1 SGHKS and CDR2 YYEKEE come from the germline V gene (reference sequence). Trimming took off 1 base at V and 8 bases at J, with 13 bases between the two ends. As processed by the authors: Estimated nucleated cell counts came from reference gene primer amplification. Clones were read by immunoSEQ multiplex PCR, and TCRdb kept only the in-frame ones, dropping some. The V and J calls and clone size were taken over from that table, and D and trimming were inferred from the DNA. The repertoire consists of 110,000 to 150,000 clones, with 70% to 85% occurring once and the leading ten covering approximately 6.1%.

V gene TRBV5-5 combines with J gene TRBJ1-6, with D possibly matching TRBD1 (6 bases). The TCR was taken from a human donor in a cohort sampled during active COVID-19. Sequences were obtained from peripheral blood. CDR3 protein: CASSLSGRGDSPLHF. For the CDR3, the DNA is TGTGCCAGCAGCTTGTCCGGCAGGGGTGATTCACCCCTCCACTTT.